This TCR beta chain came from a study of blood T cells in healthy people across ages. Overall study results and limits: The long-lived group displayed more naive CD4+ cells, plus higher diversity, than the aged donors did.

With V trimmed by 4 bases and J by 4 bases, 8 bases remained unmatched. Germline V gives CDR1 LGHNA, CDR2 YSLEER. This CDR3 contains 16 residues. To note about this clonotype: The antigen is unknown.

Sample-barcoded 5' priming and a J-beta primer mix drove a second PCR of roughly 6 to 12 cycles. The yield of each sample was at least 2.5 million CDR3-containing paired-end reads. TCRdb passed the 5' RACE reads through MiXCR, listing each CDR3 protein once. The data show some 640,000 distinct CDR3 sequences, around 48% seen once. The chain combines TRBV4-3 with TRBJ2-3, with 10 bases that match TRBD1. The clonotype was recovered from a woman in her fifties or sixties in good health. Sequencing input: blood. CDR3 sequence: CASSPRLTGGADTQYF. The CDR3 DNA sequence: TGCGCCAGCAGCCCTCGGCTGACAGGGGGCGCAGATACGCAGTATTTT.